What follows are 6 T cell receptor beta chains derived from one specimen sequenced in a study of shared clonotypes between healthy human individuals. Only in-frame clones appear in the TCRdb table, and some are missing; sequencing was by immunoSEQ multiplex PCR. The sample lists around 2.5 million clones; approximately 93% were seen once. The source material was naive CD4+ T cells from PBMCs. The subset denotes: CD45RA+ positively selected. These receptors all come from a man aged 18 to 30 in good health. Some clones in this sample may be carry-over from other donors' samples.

The rearrangement joins TRBV29-1 to TRBJ2-2, with D possibly being TRBD1 (6 bases). Between the trimmed V and J ends, which lost 4 bases and 3 bases, there was a span of 9 bases. The CDR3 contains 13 residues. Germline lookup yields CDR1 SQVTM and CDR2 ANQGSEA. The CDR3 nucleotides read TGCAGCGTTGGCCAGGGGTACACCGGGGAGCTGTTTTTT. As protein: CSVGQGYTGELFF.

J is TRBJ1-2 and V is TRBV5-8; D perhaps matches TRBD1 (5 bases). This CDR3 is built from 14 residues. Germline CDR1 SGHTS, CDR2 YDEGEE. The V and J ends lost 1 base and 7 bases respectively, with 14 bases between them. CDR3 residues: CASSLRSQRGGYTF. CDR3 bases: TGTGCCAGCAGCTTGCGCTCACAAAGGGGTGGCTACACCTTC. Together with reference TRBV5-8 and TRBJ1-2, the CDR3 gives the full variable domain: EAGVTQSPTHLIKTRGQQATLRCSPISGHTSVYWYQQALGLGLQFLLWYDEGEERNRGNFPPRFSGRQFPNYSSELNVNALELEDSALYLCASSLRSQRGGYTFGSGTRLTVV.

The chain's CDR3 is CASSLELRDAYEQYF. The CDR3 bases are TGCGCCAGCAGCCTCGAACTCCGGGATGCTTACGAGCAGTACTTC. This rearrangement joins TRBV4-1 to TRBJ2-5, with a possible D match to TRBD2 (5 bases). The DNA end is a closer match to TRBJ2-7, so the J assignment may be wrong. Germline values: CDR1 MGHRA, CDR2 YSYEKL. This CDR3 region has 15 residues.

Note on this clone: Other DNA sequences in this sample translate to the same CDR3. The rearrangement uses TRBV18 and TRBJ2-7, with D hard to call. The V gene lost 1 base and the J gene lost 3 bases, with 7 bases spanning the gap. The length of the CDR3 is 13 residues. CDR1 is KGHSH and CDR2 is LQKENI in the germline V gene. The CDR3 here is CASSPQGFYEQYF. Here the CDR3 DNA reads TGTGCCAGCTCACCACAGGGATTCTACGAGCAGTACTTC. Combining the CDR3 with reference TRBV18 and TRBJ2-7 gives the whole variable domain NAGVMQNPRHLVRRRGQEARLRCSPMKGHSHVYWYRQLPEEGLKFMVYLQKENIIDESGMPKERFSAEFPKEGPSILRIQQVVRGDSAAYFCASSPQGFYEQYFGPGTRLTVT.

This chain connects TRBV4-2 to TRBJ2-7; 11 bases match TRBD2. This CDR3 is built from 15 residues. V lost 0 bases to trimming and J lost 6 bases; unmatched junction nucleotides: 4. CDR1 is LGHNA, CDR2 YNFKEQ, per germline. CDR3 nucleotide sequence: TGTGCCAGCAGCCAAGAGAGGCTAGCGGGAGGCGAGCAGTACTTC. Its translation: CASSQERLAGGEQYF.

The table lists this clone with a few counts. Other DNA sequences in the same sample also yield this CDR3. The chain uses TRBV2 and TRBJ2-3; D possibly uses TRBD1 or TRBD2 (5 bases each). This CDR3 comprises 14 residues. Trimming shortened V by 7 bases and J by 0 bases, and 11 bases separated the two germline ends. Germline V gene sequence: CDR1 SNHLY, CDR2 FYNNEI. The CDR3 reads CASKGPASTDTQYF. The CDR3 DNA reads as TGTGCCAGCAAGGGACCCGCGAGCACAGATACGCAGTATTTT.